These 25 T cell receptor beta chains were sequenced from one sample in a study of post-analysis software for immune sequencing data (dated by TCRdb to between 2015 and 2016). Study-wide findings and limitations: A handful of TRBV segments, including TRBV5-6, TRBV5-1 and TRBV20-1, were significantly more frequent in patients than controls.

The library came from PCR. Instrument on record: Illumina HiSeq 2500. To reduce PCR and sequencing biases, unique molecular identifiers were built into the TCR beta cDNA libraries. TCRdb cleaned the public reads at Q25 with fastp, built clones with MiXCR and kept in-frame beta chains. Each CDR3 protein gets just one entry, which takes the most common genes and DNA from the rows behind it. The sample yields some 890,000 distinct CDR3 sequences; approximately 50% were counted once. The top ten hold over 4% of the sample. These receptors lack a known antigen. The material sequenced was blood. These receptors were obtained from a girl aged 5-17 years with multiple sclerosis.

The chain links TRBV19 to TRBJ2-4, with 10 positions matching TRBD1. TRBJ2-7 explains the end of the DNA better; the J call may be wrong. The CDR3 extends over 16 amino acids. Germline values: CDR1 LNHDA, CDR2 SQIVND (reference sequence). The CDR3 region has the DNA TGTGCCAGTGGGCTGGGACAGGGGAAAGTTAGAGGCGAGCAGTACTTC. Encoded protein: CASGLGQGKVRGEQYF.

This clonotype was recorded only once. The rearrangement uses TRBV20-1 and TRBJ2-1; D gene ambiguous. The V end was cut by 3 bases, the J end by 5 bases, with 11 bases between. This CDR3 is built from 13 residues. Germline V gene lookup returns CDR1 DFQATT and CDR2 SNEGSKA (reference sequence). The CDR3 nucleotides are TGCAGTGCTAGGGCGACCGGTAACAATGAGCAGTTCTTC. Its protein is CSARATGNNEQFF.

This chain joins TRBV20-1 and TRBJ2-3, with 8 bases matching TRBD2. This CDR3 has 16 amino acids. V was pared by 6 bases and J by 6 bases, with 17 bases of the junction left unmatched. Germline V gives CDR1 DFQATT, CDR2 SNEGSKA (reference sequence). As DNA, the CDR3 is TGCAGTGCCCCCGATGTCCGGGAGGGCGTTGGGGATACGCAGTATTTT. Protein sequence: CSAPDVREGVGDTQYF.

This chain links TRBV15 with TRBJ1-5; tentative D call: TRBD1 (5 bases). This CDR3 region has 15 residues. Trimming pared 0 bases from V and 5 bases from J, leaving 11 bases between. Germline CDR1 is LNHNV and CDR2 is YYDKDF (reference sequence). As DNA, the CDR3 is TGTGCCACCAGCAGAGATGTCCAGGGCGATCAGCCCCAGCATTTT. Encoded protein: CATSRDVQGDQPQHF.

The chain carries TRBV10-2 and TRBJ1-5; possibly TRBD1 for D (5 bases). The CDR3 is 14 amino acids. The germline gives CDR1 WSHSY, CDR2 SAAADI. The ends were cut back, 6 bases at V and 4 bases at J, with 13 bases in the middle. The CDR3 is CASSEDGTNQPQHF. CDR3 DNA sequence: TGCGCCAGCAGCGAGGACGGGACGAATCAGCCCCAGCATTTT.

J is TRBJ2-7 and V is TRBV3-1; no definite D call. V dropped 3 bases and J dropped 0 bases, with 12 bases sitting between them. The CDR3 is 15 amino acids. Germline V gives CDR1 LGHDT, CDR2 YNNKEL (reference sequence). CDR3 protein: CASSQDPADSYEQYF. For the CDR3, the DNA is TGTGCCAGCAGCCAGGATCCGGCGGACTCCTACGAGCAGTACTTC.

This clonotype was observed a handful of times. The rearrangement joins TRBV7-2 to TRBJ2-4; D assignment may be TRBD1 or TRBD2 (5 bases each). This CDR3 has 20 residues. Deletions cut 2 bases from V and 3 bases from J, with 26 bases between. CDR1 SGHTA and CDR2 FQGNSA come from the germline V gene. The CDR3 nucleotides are TGTGCCAGCAGCTTACCCTATCCCCGACGGGGCGGTTGGGGCAAAAACATTCAGTACTTC. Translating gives CASSLPYPRRGGWGKNIQYF.

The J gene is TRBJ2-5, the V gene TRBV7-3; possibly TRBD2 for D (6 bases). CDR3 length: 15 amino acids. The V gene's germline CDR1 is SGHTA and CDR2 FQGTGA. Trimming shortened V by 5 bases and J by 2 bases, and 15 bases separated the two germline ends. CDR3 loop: CASSPDGSGQETQYF. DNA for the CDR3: TGTGCCAGCAGCCCTGATGGTAGCGGACAAGAGACCCAGTACTTC.

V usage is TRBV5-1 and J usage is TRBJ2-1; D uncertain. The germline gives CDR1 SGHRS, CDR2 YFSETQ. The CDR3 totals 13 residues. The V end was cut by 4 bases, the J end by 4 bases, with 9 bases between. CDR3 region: CASSVDGYNEQFF. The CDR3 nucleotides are TGCGCCAGCAGCGTAGATGGATACAATGAGCAGTTCTTC.

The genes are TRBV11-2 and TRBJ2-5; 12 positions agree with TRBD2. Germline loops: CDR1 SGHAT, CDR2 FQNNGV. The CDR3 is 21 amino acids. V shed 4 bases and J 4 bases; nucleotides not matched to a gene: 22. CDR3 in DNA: TGTGCCAGCAGCTCGGTCGGGCTAGCGGGGGGGCCAAAAGGCTCGCCAGAGACCCAGTACTTC. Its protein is CASSSVGLAGGPKGSPETQYF.

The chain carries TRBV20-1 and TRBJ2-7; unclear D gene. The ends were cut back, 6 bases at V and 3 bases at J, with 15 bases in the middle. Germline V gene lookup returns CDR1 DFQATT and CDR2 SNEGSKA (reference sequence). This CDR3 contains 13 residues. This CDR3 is CSAATSGFYEQYF. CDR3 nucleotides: TGCAGTGCCGCGACGTCGGGTTTCTACGAGCAGTACTTC.

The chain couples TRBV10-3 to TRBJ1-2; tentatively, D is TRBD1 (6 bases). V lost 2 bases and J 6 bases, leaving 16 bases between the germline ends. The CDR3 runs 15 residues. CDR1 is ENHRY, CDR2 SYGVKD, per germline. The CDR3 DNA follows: TGTGCCATCAGTGAGGTGGCCAGGGGACAAAATGGCTACACCTTC. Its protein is CAISEVARGQNGYTF.

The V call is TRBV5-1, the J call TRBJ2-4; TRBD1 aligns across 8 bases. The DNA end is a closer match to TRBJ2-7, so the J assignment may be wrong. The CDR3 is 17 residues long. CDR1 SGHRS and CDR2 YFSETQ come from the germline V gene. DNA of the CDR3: TGCGCCAGCAGCTTTCGGACAGGGACAGGACCTATTGCCGAGCAGTACTTC. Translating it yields CASSFRTGTGPIAEQYF.

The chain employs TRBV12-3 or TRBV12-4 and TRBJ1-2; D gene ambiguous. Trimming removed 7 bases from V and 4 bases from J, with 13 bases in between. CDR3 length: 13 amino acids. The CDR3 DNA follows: TGTGCCAGCAAACTACGGGCTTCCTATGGCTACACCTTC. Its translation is CASKLRASYGYTF.

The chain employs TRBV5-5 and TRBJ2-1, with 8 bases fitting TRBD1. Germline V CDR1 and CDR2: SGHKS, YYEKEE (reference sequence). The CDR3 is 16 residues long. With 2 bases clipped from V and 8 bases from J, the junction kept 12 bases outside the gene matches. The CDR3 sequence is CASSLRQGLSVHEQFF. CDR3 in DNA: TGTGCCAGCAGCTTACGACAGGGGCTTTCTGTGCATGAGCAGTTCTTC.

CDR3 region: CASNDRQGVPEAFF. The CDR3 coding sequence is TGTGCCAGCAACGACCGACAGGGTGTCCCTGAAGCTTTCTTT. The chain links TRBV6-6 to TRBJ1-1; 7 bases map to TRBD1. CDR1 is MNHNY and CDR2 is SVGAGI in the germline V gene (reference sequence). This CDR3 has 14 amino acids. The V segment lost 7 bases and the J segment 6 bases; nucleotides outside the gene matches: 11.

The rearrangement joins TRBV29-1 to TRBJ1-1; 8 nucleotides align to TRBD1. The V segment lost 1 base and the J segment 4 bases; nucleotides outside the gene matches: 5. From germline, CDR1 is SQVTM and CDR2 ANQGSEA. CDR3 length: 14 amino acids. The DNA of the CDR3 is TGCAGCGTTGAAGGTCGCAGGGGGCTCACTGAAGCTTTCTTT. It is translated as CSVEGRRGLTEAFF.

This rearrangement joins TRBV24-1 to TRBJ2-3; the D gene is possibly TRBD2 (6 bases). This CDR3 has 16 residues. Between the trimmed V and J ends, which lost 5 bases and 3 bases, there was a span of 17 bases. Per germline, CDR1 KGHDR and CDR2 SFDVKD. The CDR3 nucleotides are TGTGCCACCAGTGGGTCGGGAGTCGGTATAACAGATACGCAGTATTTT. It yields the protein CATSGSGVGITDTQYF.

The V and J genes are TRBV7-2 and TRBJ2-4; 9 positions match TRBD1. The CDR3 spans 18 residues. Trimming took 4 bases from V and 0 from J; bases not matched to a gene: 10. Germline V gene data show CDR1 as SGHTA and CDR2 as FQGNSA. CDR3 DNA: TGTGCCAGCAGCTCCGGGACAGGGAGGGTTCTAGCCAAAAACATTCAGTACTTC. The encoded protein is CASSSGTGRVLAKNIQYF.

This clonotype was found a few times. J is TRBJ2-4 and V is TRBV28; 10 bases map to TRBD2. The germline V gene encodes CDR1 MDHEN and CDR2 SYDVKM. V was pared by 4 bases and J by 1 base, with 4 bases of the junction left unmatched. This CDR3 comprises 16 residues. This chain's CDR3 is CASSSALAGAKNIQYF. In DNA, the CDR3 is TGTGCCAGCAGTTCTGCACTAGCGGGGGCCAAAAACATTCAGTACTTC.

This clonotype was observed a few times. DNA of the CDR3: TGTGCCAGCAGTTTATCAGGGAATCCCGCCTATGGCTACACCTTC. This codes for CASSLSGNPAYGYTF. The chain couples TRBV27 to TRBJ1-2; no reliable D call. V lost 0 bases, J lost 4 bases, and 12 bases lay in between. CDR1 and CDR2 (germline): MNHEY, SMNVEV (reference sequence). The CDR3 is made up of 15 amino acids.

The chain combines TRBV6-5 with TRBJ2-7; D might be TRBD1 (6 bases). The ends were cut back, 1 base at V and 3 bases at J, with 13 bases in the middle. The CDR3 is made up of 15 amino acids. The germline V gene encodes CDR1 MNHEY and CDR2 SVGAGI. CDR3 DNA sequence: TGTGCCAGCAGTTACTTAGGGACAACAAACTACGAGCAGTACTTC. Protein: CASSYLGTTNYEQYF.

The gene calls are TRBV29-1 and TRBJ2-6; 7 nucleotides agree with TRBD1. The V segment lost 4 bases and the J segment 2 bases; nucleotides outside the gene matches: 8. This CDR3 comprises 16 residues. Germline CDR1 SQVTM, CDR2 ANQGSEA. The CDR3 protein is CSVGGGAFTGANVLTF. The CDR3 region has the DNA TGCAGCGTTGGAGGGGGCGCTTTTACTGGGGCCAACGTCCTGACTTTC.

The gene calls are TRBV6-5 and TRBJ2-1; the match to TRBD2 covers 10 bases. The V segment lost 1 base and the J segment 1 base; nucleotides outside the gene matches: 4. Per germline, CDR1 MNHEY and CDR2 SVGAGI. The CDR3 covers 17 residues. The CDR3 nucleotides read TGTGCCAGCAGTTACTTCTCTAGCGGGGGTTCCTACAATGAGCAGTTCTTC. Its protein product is CASSYFSSGGSYNEQFF.

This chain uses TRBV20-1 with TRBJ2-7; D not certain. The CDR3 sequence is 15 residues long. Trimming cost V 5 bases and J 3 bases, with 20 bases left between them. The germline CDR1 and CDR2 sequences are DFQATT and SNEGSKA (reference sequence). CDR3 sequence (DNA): TGCAGTGCTCCCCGGGCCCAAAAGACTTTCTACGAGCAGTACTTC. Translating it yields CSAPRAQKTFYEQYF.